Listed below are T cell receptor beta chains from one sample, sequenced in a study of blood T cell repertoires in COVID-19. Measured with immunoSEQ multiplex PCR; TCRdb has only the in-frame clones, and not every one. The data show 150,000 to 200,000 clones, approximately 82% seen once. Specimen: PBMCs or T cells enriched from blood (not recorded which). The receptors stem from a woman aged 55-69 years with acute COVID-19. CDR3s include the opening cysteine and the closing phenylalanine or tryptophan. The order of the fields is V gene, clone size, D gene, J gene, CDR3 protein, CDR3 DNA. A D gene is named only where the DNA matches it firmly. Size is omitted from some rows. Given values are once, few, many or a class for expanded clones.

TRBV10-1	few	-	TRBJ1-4	CASSEWAGLGELFF	TGCGCCAGCAGTGAGTGGGCTGGCCTCGGGGAACTGTTTTTT
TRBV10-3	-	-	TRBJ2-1	CAISDIVGTYNEQFF	TGTGCCATCAGTGACATTGTCGGGACCTACAATGAGCAGTTCTTC
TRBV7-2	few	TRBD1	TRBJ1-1	CASSPSQGARGTEAFF	TGTGCCAGCAGCCCGTCCCAGGGGGCGCGCGGCACTGAAGCTTTCTTT
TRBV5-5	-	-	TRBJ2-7	CASSPQQGAEQYF	TGTGCCAGCAGCCCGCAACAGGGTGCCGAGCAGTACTTC
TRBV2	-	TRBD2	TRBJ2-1	CASTGRGDLNEQFF	TGTGCTTCGACCGGGCGGGGGGATCTCAATGAGCAGTTCTTC
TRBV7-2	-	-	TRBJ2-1	CASSFTLAGGAYNEQFF	TGTGCCAGCAGCTTCACTCTGGCCGGAGGAGCCTACAATGAGCAGTTCTTC
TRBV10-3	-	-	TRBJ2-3	CATQTEDTQYF	TGTGCCACCCAAACCGAGGATACGCAGTATTTT
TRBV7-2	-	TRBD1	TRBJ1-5	CASSLVGTDLSNQPQHF	TGTGCCAGCAGCTTAGTGGGGACAGACCTTAGCAATCAGCCCCAGCATTTT
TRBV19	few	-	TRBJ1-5	CASSDLRGNQPQHF	TGTGCCAGTAGTGACCTCAGGGGTAATCAGCCCCAGCATTTT
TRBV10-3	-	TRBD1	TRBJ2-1	CALGDSRYNEQFF	TGTGCCCTTGGGGACAGCAGGTACAATGAGCAGTTCTTC
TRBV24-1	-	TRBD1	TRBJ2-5	CATSDNRQGGQETQYF	TGTGCCACCAGTGATAATCGACAGGGGGGGCAAGAGACCCAGTACTTC
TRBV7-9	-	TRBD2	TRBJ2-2	CASSRTSGTNTGELFF	TGTGCCAGCAGCCGGACTAGCGGGACGAACACCGGGGAGCTGTTTTTT
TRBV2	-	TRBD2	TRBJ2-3	CASSRTSGGDVDTQYF	TGTGCCAGCAGTCGGACTAGCGGGGGGGATGTGGATACGCAGTATTTT
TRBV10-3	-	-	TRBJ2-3	CAISESTTGVGNTQYF	TGTGCCATCAGTGAGTCGACTACGGGGGTAGGGAATACGCAGTATTTT
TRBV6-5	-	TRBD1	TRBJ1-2	CASSYRPGGGYTF	TGTGCCAGCAGTTACCGGCCAGGGGGTGGCTACACCTTC
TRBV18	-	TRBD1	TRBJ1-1	CASSPPMGGQGTAFF	TGTGCCAGCTCACCACCGATGGGGGGACAGGGAACTGCTTTCTTT
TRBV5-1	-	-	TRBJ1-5	CASSLGGNNQPQHF	TGCGCCAGCAGCTTGGGAGGGAATAATCAGCCCCAGCATTTT
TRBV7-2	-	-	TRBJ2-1	CASAPSRDEQFF	TGTGCCAGCGCCCCGAGTCGGGATGAGCAGTTCTTC
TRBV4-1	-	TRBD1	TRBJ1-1	CASSRQGGHTEAFF	TGCGCCAGCAGCCGACAAGGGGGCCACACTGAAGCTTTCTTT
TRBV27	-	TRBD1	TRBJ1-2	CASSLSWDSYGYTF	TGTGCCAGCAGTTTATCTTGGGACAGCTATGGCTACACCTTC
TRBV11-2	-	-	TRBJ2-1	CASTRLRQEQFF	TGTGCCAGCACCCGACTACGACAAGAGCAGTTCTTC
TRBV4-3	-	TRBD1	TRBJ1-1	CASRSDREGTEAFF	TGCGCCAGCAGGAGTGACAGGGAAGGGACTGAAGCTTTCTTT
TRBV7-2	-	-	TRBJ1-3	CASSSRTGISGNTIYF	TGTGCCAGCAGCTCCCGAACAGGGATCTCTGGAAACACCATATATTTT
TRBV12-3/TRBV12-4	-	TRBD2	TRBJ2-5	CASSISGKETQYF	TGTGCCAGCAGTATAAGCGGGAAAGAGACCCAGTACTTC
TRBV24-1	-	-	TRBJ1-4	CATSDSRGYNEKLFF	TGTGCCACCAGTGATTCCCGGGGTTATAATGAAAAACTGTTTTTT
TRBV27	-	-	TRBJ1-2	CASMSYGYTF	TGTGCCAGCATGAGCTATGGCTACACCTTC
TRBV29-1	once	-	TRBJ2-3	CSHGGGRGTDTQYF	TGCAGCCATGGAGGGGGGAGGGGCACAGATACGCAGTATTTT
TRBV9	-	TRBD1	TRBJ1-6	CASSVEGGGSPLHF	TGTGCCAGCAGCGTAGAAGGGGGCGGTTCACCCCTCCACTTT
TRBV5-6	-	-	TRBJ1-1	CASSFSQNTEAFF	TGTGCCAGCAGCTTCAGTCAGAACACTGAAGCTTTCTTT
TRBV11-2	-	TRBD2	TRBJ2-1	CASSWGLAGGNEQFF	TGTGCCAGCAGCTGGGGACTAGCGGGAGGCAATGAGCAGTTCTTC
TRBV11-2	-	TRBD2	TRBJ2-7	CASSLGRGGYEQYF	TGTGCCAGCAGCTTAGGCCGCGGGGGCTACGAGCAGTACTTC
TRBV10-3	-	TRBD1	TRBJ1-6	CAIRSGQNSPLHF	TGTGCCATCAGATCGGGACAGAATTCACCCCTCCACTTT
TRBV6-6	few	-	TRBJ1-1	CASSFRGGDTEAFF	TGTGCCAGCAGTTTTAGAGGGGGGGACACTGAAGCTTTCTTT
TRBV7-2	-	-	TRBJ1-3	CASRARRGAGNTIYF	TGTGCCAGCAGGGCCCGGAGAGGAGCTGGAAACACCATATATTTT
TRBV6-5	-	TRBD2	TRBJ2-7	CASSYSGTSGSYEQYF	TGTGCCAGCAGTTACTCAGGGACTAGCGGGAGCTACGAGCAGTACTTC
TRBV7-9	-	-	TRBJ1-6	CASSLGQQIGPPLHF	TGTGCCAGCAGCTTAGGTCAACAGATTGGGCCACCCCTCCACTTT
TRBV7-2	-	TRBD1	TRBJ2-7	CASRPFRTGNSEQYF	TGTGCCAGCAGACCATTCCGGACAGGGAACAGCGAGCAGTACTTC
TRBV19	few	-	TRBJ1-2	CASLDRQPKDGYTF	TGTGCCAGTCTCGACCGACAGCCTAAGGATGGCTACACCTTC
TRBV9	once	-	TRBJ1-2	CASSADSGYGYTF	TGTGCCAGCAGCGCCGACTCTGGCTATGGCTACACCTTC
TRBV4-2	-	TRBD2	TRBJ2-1	CASSRDTLAGAQNEQFF	TGTGCCAGCAGCCGAGACACGCTAGCGGGGGCCCAAAATGAGCAGTTCTTC
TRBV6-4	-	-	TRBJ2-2	CASSDYSGELFF	TGTGCCAGCAGTGACTATAGCGGGGAGCTGTTTTTT
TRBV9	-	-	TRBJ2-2	CASSVGGLGTGELFF	TGTGCCAGCAGCGTAGGTGGGCTGGGCACCGGGGAGCTGTTTTTT
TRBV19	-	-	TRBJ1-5	CASKGGTGRNQPQHF	TGTGCCAGTAAGGGTGGAACGGGAAGGAATCAGCCCCAGCATTTT
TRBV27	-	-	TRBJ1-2	CASSSRTVPNYGYTF	TGTGCCAGCAGTTCTAGGACAGTCCCTAACTATGGCTACACCTTC
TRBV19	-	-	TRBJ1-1	CASRKALNTEAFF	TGTGCCAGTAGAAAAGCTTTGAACACTGAAGCTTTCTTT
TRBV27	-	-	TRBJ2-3	CASSPGLGRTDTQYF	TGTGCCAGCAGTCCCGGGTTGGGGCGCACAGATACGCAGTATTTT
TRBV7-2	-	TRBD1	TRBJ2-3	CASSPRGQSTDTQYF	TGTGCCAGCAGCCCAAGGGGGCAGAGCACAGATACGCAGTATTTT
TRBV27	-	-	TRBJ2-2	CASSSPGGNTGELFF	TGTGCCAGCAGCTCCCCTGGAGGGAACACCGGGGAGCTGTTTTTT
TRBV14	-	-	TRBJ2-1	CASSGTGRLLSYNEQFF	TGTGCCAGCAGCGGGACTGGGAGACTCCTATCCTACAATGAGCAGTTCTTC
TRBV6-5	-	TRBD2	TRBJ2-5	CASTGGTGRETQYF	TGTGCCAGCACAGGCGGGACCGGGAGGGAGACCCAGTACTTC
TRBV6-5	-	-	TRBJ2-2	CASSYGGLVTGELFF	TGTGCCAGCAGTTACGGAGGACTCGTCACCGGGGAGCTGTTTTTT
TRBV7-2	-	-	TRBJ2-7	CASSLAGGTHGYEQYF	TGTGCCAGCAGCTTAGCGGGGGGGACACACGGATACGAGCAGTACTTC
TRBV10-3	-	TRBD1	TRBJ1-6	CAISGQGNSPLHF	TGTGCCATCAGTGGACAGGGGAATTCACCCCTCCACTTT
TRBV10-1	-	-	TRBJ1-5	CASPNQPQHF	TGCGCCAGCCCAAATCAGCCCCAGCATTTT
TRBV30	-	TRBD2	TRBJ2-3	CAWTLAGGGDTQYF	TGTGCCTGGACCCTAGCGGGAGGAGGAGATACGCAGTATTTT
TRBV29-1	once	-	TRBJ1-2	CSARGPNYGYTF	TGCAGCGCCCGCGGCCCTAACTATGGCTACACCTTC